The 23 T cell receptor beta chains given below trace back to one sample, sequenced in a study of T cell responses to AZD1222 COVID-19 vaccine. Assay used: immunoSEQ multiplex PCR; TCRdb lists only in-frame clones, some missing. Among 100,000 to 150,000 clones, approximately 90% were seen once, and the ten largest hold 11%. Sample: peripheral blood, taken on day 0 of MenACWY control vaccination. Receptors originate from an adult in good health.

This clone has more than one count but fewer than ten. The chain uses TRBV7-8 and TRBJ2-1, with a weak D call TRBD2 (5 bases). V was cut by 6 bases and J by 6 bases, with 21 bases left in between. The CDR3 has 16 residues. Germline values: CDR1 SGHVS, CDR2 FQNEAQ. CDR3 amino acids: CASSYPSGYFRNEQFF. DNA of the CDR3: TGTGCCAGCAGTTATCCAAGCGGTTACTTCCGCAATGAGCAGTTCTTC. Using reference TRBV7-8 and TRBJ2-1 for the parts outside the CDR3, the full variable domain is GAGVSQSPRYKVAKRGQDVALRCDPISGHVSLFWYQQALGQGPEFLTYFQNEAQLDKSGLPSDRFFAERPEGSVSTLKIQRTQQEDSAVYLCASSYPSGYFRNEQFFGPGTRLTVL.

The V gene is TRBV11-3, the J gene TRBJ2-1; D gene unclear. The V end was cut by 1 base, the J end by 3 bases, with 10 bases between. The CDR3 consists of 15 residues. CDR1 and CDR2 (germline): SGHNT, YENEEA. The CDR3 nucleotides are TGTGCCAGCAGCTTAGTTGTCGCAGGCTACAATGAGCAGTTCTTC. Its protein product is CASSLVVAGYNEQFF.

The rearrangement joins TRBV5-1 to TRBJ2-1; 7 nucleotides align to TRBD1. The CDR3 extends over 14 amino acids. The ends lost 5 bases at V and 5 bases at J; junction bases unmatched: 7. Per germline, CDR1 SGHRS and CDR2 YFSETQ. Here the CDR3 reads CASSTDRTNNEQFF. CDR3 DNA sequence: TGCGCCAGCAGTACGGACAGGACAAACAATGAGCAGTTCTTC.

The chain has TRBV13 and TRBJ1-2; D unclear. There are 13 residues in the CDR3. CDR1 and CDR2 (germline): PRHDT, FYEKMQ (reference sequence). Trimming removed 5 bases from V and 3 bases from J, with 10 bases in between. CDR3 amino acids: CASSLRTDYGYTF. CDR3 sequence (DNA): TGTGCCAGCAGCCTACGGACGGACTATGGCTACACCTTC.

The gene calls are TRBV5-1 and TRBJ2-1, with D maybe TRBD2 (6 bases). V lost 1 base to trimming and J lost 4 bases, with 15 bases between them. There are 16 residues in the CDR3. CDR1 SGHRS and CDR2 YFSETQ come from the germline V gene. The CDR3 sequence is CASSLNPTSSYNEQFF. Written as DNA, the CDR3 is TGCGCCAGCAGCTTGAACCCTACTAGCAGTTACAATGAGCAGTTCTTC.

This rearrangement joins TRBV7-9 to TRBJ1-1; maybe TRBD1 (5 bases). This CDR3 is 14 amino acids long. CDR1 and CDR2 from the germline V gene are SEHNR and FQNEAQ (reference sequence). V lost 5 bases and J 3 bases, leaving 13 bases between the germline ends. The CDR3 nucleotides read TGTGCCAGCAGCGCGTGGGGGGAAGACACTGAAGCTTTCTTT. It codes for CASSAWGEDTEAFF.

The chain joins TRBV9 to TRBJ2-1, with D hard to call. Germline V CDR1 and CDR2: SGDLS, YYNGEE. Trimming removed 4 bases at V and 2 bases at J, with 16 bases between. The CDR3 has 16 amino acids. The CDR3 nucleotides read TGTGCCAGCAGCCCAGTGGGTAGTTCCGCCTACAATGAGCAGTTCTTC. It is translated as CASSPVGSSAYNEQFF.

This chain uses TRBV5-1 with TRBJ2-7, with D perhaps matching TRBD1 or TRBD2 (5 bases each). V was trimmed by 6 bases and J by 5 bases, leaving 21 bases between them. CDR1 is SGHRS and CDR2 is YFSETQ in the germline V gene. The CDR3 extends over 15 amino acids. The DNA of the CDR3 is TGCGCCAGCAATCCTCTCACCGGGACGCTCAACGAGCAGTACTTC. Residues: CASNPLTGTLNEQYF.

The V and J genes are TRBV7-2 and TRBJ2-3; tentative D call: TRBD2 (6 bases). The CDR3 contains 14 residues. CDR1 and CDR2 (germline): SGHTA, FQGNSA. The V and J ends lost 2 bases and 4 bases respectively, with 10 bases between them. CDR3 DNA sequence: TGTGCCAGCAGCTTATACGGGAGACCAGATACGCAGTATTTT. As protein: CASSLYGRPDTQYF.

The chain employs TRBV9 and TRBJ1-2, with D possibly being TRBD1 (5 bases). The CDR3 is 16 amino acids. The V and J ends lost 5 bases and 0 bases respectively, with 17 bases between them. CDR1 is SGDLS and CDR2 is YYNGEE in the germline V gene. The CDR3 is CASSGDGADTNYGYTF. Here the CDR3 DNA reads TGTGCCAGCAGTGGGGATGGGGCAGACACTAACTATGGCTACACCTTC.

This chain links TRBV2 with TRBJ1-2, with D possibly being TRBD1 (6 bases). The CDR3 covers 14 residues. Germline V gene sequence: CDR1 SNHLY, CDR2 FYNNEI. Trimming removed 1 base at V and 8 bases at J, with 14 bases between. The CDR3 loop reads CASSEDGGVYGYTF. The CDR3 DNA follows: TGTGCCAGCAGTGAAGATGGGGGCGTATACGGCTACACCTTC.

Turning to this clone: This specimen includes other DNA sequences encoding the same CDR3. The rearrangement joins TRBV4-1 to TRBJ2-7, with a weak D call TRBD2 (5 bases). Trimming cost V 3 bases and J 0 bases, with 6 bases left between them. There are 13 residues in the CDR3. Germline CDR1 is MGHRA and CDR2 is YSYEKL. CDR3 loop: CASSQGSSYEQYF. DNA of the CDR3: TGCGCCAGCAGCCAGGGGAGCTCCTACGAGCAGTACTTC.

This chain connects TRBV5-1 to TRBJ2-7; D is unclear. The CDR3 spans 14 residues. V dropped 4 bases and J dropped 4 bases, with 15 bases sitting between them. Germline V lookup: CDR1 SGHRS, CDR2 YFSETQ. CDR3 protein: CASSARLDGYEQYF. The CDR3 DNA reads TGCGCCAGCAGCGCGAGACTGGACGGGTACGAGCAGTACTTC.

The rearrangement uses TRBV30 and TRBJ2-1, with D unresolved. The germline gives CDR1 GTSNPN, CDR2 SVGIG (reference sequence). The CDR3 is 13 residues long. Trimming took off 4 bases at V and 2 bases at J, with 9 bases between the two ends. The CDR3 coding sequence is TGTGCCTGGAAGGCTACCGCCTACAATGAGCAGTTCTTC. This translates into CAWKATAYNEQFF.

CDR3 DNA: TGCGCCAGCAGCTCGGGAGTTATGAACACTGAAGCTTTCTTT. This gives the protein CASSSGVMNTEAFF. The V and J genes are TRBV5-1 and TRBJ1-1, with D unresolved. Germline assignment: CDR1 SGHRS and CDR2 YFSETQ. The CDR3 has 14 residues. V was trimmed by 3 bases and J by 0 bases, leaving 9 bases between them.

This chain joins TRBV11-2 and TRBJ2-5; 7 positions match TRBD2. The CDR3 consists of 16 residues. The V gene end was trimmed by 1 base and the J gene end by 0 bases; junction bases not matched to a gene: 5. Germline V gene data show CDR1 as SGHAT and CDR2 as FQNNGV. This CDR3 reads CASSLVTSEYQETQYF. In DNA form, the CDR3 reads TGTGCCAGCAGCTTAGTCACTAGCGAATACCAAGAGACCCAGTACTTC.

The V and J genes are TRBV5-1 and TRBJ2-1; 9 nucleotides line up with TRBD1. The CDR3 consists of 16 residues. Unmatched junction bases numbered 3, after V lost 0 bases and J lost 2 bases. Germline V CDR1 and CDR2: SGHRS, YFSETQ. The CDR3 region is CASSLARDRAYNEQFF. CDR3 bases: TGCGCCAGCAGCTTGGCCAGGGACAGGGCCTACAATGAGCAGTTCTTC.

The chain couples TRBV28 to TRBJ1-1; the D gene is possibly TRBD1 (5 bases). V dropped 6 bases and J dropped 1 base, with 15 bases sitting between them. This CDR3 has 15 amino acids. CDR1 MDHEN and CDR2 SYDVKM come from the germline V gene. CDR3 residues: CASSPPGHTNTEAFF. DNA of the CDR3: TGTGCCAGCAGCCCCCCAGGGCACACGAACACTGAAGCTTTCTTT.

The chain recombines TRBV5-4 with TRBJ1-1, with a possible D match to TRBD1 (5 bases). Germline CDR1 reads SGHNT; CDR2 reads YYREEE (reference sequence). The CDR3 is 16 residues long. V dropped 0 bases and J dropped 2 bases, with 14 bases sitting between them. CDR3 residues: CASSLGNPGPNTEAFF. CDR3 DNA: TGTGCCAGCAGCTTGGGAAATCCAGGGCCCAACACTGAAGCTTTCTTT.

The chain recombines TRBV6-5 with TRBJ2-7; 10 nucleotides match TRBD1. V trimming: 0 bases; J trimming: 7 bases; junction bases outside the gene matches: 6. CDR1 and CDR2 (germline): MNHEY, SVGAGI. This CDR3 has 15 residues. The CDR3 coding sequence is TGTGCCAGCAGTTACTCGGGGACAGGGGCTCGAGAGCAGTACTTC. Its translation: CASSYSGTGAREQYF.

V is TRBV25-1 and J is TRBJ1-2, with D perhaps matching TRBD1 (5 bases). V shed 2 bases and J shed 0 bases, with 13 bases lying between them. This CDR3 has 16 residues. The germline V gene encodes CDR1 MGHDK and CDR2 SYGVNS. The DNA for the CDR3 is TGTGCCAGCAGTGAAGCGACCAGGGAAACTAACTATGGCTACACCTTC. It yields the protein CASSEATRETNYGYTF.

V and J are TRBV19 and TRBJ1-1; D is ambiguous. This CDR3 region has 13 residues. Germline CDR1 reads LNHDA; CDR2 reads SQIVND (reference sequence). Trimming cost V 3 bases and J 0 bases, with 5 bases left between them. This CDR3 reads CASSILMNTEAFF. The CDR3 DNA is TGTGCCAGTAGTATCTTAATGAACACTGAAGCTTTCTTT. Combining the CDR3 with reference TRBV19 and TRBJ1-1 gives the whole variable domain DGGITQSPKYLFRKEGQNVTLSCEQNLNHDAMYWYRQDPGQGLRLIYYSQIVNDFQKGDIAEGYSVSREKKESFPLTVTSAQKNPTAFYLCASSILMNTEAFFGQGTRLTVV.

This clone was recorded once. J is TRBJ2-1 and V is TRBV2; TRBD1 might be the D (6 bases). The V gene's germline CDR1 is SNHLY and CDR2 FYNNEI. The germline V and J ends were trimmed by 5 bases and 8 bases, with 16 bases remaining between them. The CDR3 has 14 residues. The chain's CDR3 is CASSRTGSRYEQFF. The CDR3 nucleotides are TGTGCCAGCAGTCGTACAGGGTCTCGGTATGAGCAGTTCTTC.